What follows is one TCR beta chain and its context. Its specificity is unknown. This sample was taken from a study of CD8 T cells in ankylosing spondylitis. The V gene's germline CDR1 is MNHNS and CDR2 SASEGT. The CDR3 is 13 amino acids. The germline V and J ends were trimmed by 7 bases and 8 bases, with 14 bases remaining between them. Study-wide results and caveats: A motif in TCR beta, a set of several highly homologous variants, appeared characteristic of ankylosing spondylitis blood. Disease-linked clones were reportedly significantly enriched in matched ankylosing spondylitis synovial fluid.

Using its own MiXCR run on the 5' RACE reads, TCRdb lists one record per CDR3 protein. The sample has roughly 230,000 distinct CDR3 sequences, about 20% seen once. This clonotype originated in a male donor with ankylosing spondylitis or in good health (not recorded which). The V gene is TRBV6-1, the J gene TRBJ2-2; D might be TRBD1 (7 bases). What was sequenced was blood, either unsorted or a sorted T cell fraction (not recorded which). The CDR3 here is CASTQGGFGELFF. CDR3 in DNA: TGTGCCAGCACCCAGGGGGGTTTTGGGGAGCTGTTTTTT.